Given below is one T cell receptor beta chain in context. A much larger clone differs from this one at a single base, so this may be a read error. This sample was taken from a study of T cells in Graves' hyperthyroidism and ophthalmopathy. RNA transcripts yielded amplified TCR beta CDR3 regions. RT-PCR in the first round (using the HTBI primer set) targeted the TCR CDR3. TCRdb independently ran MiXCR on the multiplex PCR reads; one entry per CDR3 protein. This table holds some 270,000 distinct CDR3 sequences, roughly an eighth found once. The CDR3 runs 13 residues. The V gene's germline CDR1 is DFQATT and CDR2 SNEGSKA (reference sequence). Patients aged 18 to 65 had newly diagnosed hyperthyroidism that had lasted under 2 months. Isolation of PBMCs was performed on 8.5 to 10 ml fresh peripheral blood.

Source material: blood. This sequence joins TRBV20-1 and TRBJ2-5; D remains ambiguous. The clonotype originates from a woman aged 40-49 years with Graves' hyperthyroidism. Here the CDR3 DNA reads TGCAGTGCTAGAGGGGGAACTCAAGAGAGCCAGTACTTC. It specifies CSARGGTQESQYF.